Below, 3 T cell receptor beta chains from the same sample are listed, as sequenced in a study of cytomegalovirus exposure and HLA in healthy donors. The study ran its PCR with 60 Vbeta and 13 Jbeta primers. Clones were read by immunoSEQ multiplex PCR, and TCRdb kept only the in-frame ones, dropping some. The table records approximately 130,000 clones, approximately 87% of them present only once. The sequenced material came from PBMCs. The receptors were sampled from a woman in her twenties or thirties in good health and CMV-seronegative.

The gene calls are TRBV6-5 and TRBJ1-1, with a weak D call TRBD1 (6 bases). Germline lookup yields CDR1 MNHEY and CDR2 SVGAGI. Trimming removed 8 bases at V and 9 bases at J, with 13 bases between. The CDR3 sequence is 11 residues long. The CDR3 loop is CASSLGGQAFF. CDR3 sequence (DNA): TGTGCCAGCTCTCTAGGGGGACAAGCTTTCTTT.

J is TRBJ2-1 and V is TRBV11-2; maybe TRBD2 (6 bases). Germline CDR1 reads SGHAT; CDR2 reads FQNNGV. Deletions cut 5 bases from V and 1 base from J, with 15 bases between. CDR3 length: 16 residues. The CDR3 DNA sequence: TGTGCCAGCAGCCCCCTCGGAGGGCTTTCCTACAATGAGCAGTTCTTC. This translates into CASSPLGGLSYNEQFF. Based on the CDR3 plus reference TRBV11-2 and TRBJ2-1, the full variable domain is EAGVAQSPRYKIIEKRQSVAFWCNPISGHATLYWYQQILGQGPKLLIQFQNNGVVDDSQLPKDRFSAERLKGVDSTLKIQPAKLEDSAVYLCASSPLGGLSYNEQFFGPGTRLTVL.

The V and J genes are TRBV30 and TRBJ1-3; the D gene is possibly TRBD1 (5 bases). The CDR3 has 13 residues. The V and J ends lost 5 bases and 0 bases respectively, with 8 bases between them. Germline V gene sequence: CDR1 GTSNPN, CDR2 SVGIG (reference sequence). The CDR3 DNA follows: TGTGCCTGGGGACAAAACTCTGGAAACACCATATATTTT. It codes for CAWGQNSGNTIYF. Supplemented by reference TRBV30 and TRBJ1-3, the full variable domain reads SQTIHQWPATLVQPVGSPLSLECTVEGTSNPNLYWYRQAAGRGLQLLFYSVGIGQISSEVPQNLSASRPQDRQFILSSKKLLLSDSGFYLCAWGQNSGNTIYFGEGSWLTVV.